These 9 T cell receptor beta chains share one sample of origin, sequenced in a study of T cells after yellow fever vaccination. A single record per CDR3 protein comes from TCRdb applying MiXCR to the 5' RACE reads. The sample lists around 180,000 distinct CDR3 sequences; roughly 6.2% were seen once. Sequenced here: CD4+ T cells sorted from PBMCs, sampled on the day of the first yellow fever vaccination. The receptors shown here come from a man aged 18 to 35 who received the YFV17D yellow fever vaccine.

This clonotype came up a few times. The genes are TRBV5-1 and TRBJ2-5; 9 bases line up with TRBD1. The CDR3 consists of 18 residues. The V and J ends lost 1 base and 1 base, in that order; junction bases with no gene match: 11. Germline V gene sequence: CDR1 SGHRS, CDR2 YFSETQ. In DNA, the CDR3 is TGCGCCAGCAGCTTGACCGGGACAGGGTCGGGCTTCCAAGAGACCCAGTACTTC. This gives the protein CASSLTGTGSGFQETQYF.

In its sample, this clonotype was seen many times. The rearrangement joins TRBV5-1 to TRBJ1-1; a weak D match, TRBD1 (6 bases). Trimming left V 3 bases short and J 5 bases short, with 11 bases between. The CDR3 is 13 residues long. Germline lookup yields CDR1 SGHRS and CDR2 YFSETQ. In DNA, the CDR3 is TGCGCCAGCAGCTCCAGGGGAGATACTGAAGCTTTCTTT. Its protein is CASSSRGDTEAFF.

This clonotype showed up just a few times. The V gene is TRBV6-1, the J gene TRBJ2-3; no clear D. This CDR3 contains 13 residues. V lost 11 bases and J lost 2, with 14 bases in between. CDR1 is MNHNS and CDR2 is SASEGT in the germline V gene. CDR3 DNA sequence: TGTGCCGCACGAGAAGGTAACACAGATACGCAGTATTTT. This translates into CAAREGNTDTQYF.

This rearrangement joins TRBV6-1 to TRBJ2-5; TRBD2 aligns across 12 bases. Germline V gene lookup returns CDR1 MNHNS and CDR2 SASEGT. The trim removed 2 bases at V and 2 bases at J, leaving 0 bases unmatched. This CDR3 region has 15 residues. The CDR3 loop reads CASSELAGGQETQYF. The CDR3 DNA is TGTGCCAGCAGTGAACTAGCGGGGGGGCAAGAGACCCAGTACTTC.

The chain carries TRBV2 and TRBJ2-2; D call uncertain. Germline CDR1 is SNHLY and CDR2 is FYNNEI. Between the trimmed V and J ends, which lost 7 bases and 4 bases, there was a span of 16 bases. This CDR3 comprises 15 residues. The CDR3 DNA is TGTGCCAGCACATCCCTGTCTTGGGCCACCGGGGAGCTGTTTTTT. The encoded protein is CASTSLSWATGELFF.

The CDR3 is CASSSGQGLEKLFF. CDR3 coding DNA: TGCGCCAGTTCATCCGGACAGGGCCTCGAAAAACTGTTTTTT. The chain uses TRBV4-1 and TRBJ1-4, with 8 bases aligning to TRBD1. The J segment lost 8 bases and the V segment lost 9 bases, leaving 11 bases of the junction unmatched. The CDR3 runs to 14 residues. Germline-derived CDR1 and CDR2 are MGHRA and YSYEKL.

This clonotype was found a few times. The chain uses TRBV6-5 and TRBJ1-4, with a possible D match to TRBD1 (5 bases). CDR3 length: 14 residues. Trimming took off 5 bases at V and 5 bases at J, with 12 bases between the two ends. From germline, CDR1 is MNHEY and CDR2 SVGAGI. The DNA of the CDR3 is TGTGCCAGCAGTCGGGACGGCAGAAATGAAAAACTGTTTTTT. Protein: CASSRDGRNEKLFF.

This clonotype occurred many times. The gene calls are TRBV6-2 or TRBV6-3 and TRBJ2-7; no definite D call. CDR1 and CDR2 (germline): MNHEY, SVGEGT. The CDR3 length is 14 residues. V was shortened by 4 bases and J by 6 bases, with 16 bases between the two germline ends. CDR3 bases: TGTGCCAGCAGTTCTGTCAACAGCGCCAGCGAGCAGTACGTC. Translating gives CASSSVNSASEQYV.

This clonotype was picked up many times. This rearrangement joins TRBV12-3 or TRBV12-4 to TRBJ2-5, with 12 bases aligning to TRBD2. The length of the CDR3 is 14 residues. With 5 bases clipped from V and 9 bases from J, the junction kept 7 bases outside the gene matches. The CDR3 region is CASSPTSGGLAQYF. For the CDR3, the DNA is TGTGCCAGCAGTCCGACTAGCGGGGGTTTGGCCCAGTACTTC.